The subject of this entry is one T cell receptor beta chain. What it recognizes is unknown. Trimming left V 4 bases short and J 7 bases short, with 14 bases between. CDR1 SGHNT and CDR2 YYREEE come from the germline V gene (reference sequence). The CDR3 is 13 amino acids. The data were taken from a study of OX40 agonist ivuxolimab in advanced cancers. Study background: The group had a mean age of approximately 60 years, ranged from roughly 20 to 80, and was 82.7% male. Study outcomes and limitations: Among some nonresponders, normalized T-cell clonal expansion was also low.

Produced via immunoSEQ multiplex PCR; TCRdb's table is partial and in-frame only. Among under 14,000 clones listed, 75% to 80% were seen once. This material consisted of CD4+ or CD8+ T cells sorted from blood, taken in a trial of the OX40 agonist ivuxolimab. This TCR derives from an adult with an advanced solid tumor such as melanoma, head and neck, liver or kidney cancer. V and J are TRBV5-4 and TRBJ1-1, with D tentatively TRBD1 (5 bases). CDR3: CASSQGQGFEAFF. The CDR3 bases are TGTGCCAGCAGCCAGGGCCAGGGTTTTGAAGCTTTCTTT.